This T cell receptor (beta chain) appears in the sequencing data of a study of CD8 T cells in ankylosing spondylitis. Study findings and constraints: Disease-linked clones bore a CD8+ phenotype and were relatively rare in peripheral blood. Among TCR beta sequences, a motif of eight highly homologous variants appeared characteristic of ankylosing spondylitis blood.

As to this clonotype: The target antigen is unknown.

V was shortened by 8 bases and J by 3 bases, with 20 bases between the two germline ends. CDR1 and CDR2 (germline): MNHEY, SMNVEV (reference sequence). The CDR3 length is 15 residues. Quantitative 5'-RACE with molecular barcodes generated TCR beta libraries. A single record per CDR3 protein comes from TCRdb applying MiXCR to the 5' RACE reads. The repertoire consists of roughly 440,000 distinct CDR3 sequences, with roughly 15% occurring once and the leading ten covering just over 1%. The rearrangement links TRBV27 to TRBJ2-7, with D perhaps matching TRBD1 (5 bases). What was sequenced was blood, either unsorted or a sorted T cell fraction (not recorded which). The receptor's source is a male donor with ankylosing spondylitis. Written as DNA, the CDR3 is TGTGCCAGCGCCCGCATGGTTAGGGGAAACTACGAGCAGTACTTC. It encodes CASARMVRGNYEQYF.